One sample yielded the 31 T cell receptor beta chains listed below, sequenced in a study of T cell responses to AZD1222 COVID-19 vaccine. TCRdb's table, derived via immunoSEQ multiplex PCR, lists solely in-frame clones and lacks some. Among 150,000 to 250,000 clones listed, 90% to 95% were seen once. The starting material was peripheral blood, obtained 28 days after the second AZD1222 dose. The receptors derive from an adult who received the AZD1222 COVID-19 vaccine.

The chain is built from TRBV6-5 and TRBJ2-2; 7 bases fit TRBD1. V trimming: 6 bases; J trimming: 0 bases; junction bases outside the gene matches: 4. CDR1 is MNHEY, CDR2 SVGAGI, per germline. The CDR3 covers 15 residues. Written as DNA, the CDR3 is TGTGCCAGCAGGAGGGGGACAGCGAACACCGGGGAGCTGTTTTTT. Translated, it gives CASRRGTANTGELFF.

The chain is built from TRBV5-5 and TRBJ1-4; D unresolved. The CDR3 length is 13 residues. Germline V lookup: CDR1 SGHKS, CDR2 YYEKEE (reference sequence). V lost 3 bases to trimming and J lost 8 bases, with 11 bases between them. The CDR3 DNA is TGTGCCAGCAGCTCTGGACTCGAGGAAAAACTGTTTTTT. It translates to CASSSGLEEKLFF.

CDR3 sequence (DNA): TGTGCCAGCAGGCTGGGACAGGAGAACACCGGGGAGCTGTTTTTT. It yields the protein CASRLGQENTGELFF. The chain joins TRBV7-3 to TRBJ2-2; 8 bases match TRBD1. V shed 6 bases and J 1 base; nucleotides not matched to a gene: 4. Germline loops: CDR1 SGHTA, CDR2 FQGTGA. CDR3 length: 15 amino acids.

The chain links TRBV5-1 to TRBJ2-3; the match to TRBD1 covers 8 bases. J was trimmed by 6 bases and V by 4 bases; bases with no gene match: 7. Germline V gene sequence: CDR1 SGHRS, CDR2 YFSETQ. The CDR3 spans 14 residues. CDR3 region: CASSPGQGLDTQYF. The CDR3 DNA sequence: TGCGCCAGCAGCCCTGGACAGGGTTTGGATACGCAGTATTTT.

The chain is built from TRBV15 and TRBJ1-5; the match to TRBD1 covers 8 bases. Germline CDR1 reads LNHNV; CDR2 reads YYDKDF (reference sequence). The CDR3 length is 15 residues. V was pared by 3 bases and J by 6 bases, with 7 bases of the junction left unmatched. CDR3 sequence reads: CATSRIDRGGQPQHF. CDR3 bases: TGTGCCACCAGCAGGATAGACAGGGGAGGTCAGCCCCAGCATTTT.

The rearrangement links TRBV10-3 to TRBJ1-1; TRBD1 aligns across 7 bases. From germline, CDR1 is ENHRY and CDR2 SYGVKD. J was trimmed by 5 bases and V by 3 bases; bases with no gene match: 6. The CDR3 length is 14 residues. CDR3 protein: CAISDGAGGTEAFF. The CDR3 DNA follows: TGTGCCATCAGTGATGGCGCAGGGGGAACTGAAGCTTTCTTT.

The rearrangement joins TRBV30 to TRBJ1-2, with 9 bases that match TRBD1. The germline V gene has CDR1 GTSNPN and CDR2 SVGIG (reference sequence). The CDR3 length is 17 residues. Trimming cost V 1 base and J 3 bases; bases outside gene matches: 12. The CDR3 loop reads CAWSGATGGWLDYGYTF. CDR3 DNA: TGTGCCTGGAGTGGAGCAACAGGGGGCTGGTTGGACTATGGCTACACCTTC.

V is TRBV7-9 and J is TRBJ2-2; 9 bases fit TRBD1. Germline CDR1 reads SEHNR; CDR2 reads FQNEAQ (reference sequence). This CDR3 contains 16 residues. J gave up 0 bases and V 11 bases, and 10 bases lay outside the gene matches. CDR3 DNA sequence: TGTGCCGCGTTTCGGGACAGGGATTCGAACACCGGGGAGCTGTTTTTT. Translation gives CAAFRDRDSNTGELFF.

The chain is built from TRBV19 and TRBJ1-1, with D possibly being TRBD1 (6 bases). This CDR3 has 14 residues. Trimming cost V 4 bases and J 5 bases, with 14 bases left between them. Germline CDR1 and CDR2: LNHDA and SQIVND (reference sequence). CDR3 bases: TGTGCCAGTAGTACGGCACAGGGTTTAACTGAAGCTTTCTTT. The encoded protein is CASSTAQGLTEAFF.

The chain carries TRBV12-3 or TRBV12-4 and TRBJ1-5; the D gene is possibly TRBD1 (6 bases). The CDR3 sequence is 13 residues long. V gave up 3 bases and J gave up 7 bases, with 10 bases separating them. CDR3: CASSFQGRQPQHF. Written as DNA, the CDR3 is TGTGCCAGCAGTTTTCAGGGGCGGCAGCCCCAGCATTTT.

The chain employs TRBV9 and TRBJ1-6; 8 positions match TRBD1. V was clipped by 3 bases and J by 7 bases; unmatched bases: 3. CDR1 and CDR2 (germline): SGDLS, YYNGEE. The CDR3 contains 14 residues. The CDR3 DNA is TGTGCCAGCAGCGAACAGGGGGGGAATTCACCCCTCCACTTT. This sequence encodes CASSEQGGNSPLHF.

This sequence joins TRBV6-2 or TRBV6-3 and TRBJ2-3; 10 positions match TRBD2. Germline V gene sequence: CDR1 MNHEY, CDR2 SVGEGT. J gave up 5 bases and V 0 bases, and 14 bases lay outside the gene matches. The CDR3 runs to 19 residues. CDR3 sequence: CASSYSYLSSGGPKDTQYF. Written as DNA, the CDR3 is TGTGCCAGCAGTTACTCTTACCTTTCTAGCGGGGGTCCCAAAGATACGCAGTATTTT.

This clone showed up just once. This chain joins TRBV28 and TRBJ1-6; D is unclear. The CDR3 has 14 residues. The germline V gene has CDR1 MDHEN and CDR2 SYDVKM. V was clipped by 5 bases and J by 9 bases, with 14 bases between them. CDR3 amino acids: CASSPQVWGSPLHF. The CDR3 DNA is TGTGCCAGCAGTCCCCAGGTTTGGGGTTCACCCCTCCACTTT.

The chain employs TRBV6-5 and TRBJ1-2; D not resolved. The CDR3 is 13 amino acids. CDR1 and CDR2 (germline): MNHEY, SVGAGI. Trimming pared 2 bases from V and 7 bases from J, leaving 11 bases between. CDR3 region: CASSYAQEGGYTF. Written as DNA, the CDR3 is TGTGCCAGCAGTTACGCCCAGGAGGGTGGCTACACCTTC.

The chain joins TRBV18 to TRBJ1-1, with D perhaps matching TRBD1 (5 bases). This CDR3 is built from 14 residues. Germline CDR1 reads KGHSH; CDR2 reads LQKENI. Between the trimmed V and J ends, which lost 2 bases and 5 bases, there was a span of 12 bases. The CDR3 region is CASSPIGGGTEAFF. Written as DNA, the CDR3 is TGTGCCAGCTCACCAATCGGGGGGGGTACTGAAGCTTTCTTT.

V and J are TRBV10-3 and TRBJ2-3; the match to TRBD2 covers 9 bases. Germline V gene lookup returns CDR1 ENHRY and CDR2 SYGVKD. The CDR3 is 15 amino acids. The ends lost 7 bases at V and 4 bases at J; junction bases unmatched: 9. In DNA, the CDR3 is TGTGCCATCACCCAGGGACTAGCTGAGGCAGATACGCAGTATTTT. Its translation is CAITQGLAEADTQYF.

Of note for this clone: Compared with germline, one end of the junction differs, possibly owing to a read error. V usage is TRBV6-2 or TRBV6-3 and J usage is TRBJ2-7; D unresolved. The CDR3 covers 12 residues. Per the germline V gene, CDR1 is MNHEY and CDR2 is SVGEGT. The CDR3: CASSHSLFEQYF. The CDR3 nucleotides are TGTGCCAGCAGTCACTCGTTGTTCGAGCAGTACTTC.

CDR3 sequence: CASSIPDGLYQPQHF. CDR3 nucleotide sequence: TGTGCCAGTAGTATCCCGGACGGACTCTATCAGCCCCAGCATTTT. The chain is built from TRBV19 and TRBJ1-5; no reliable D call. CDR3 size: 15 residues. Trimming shortened V by 3 bases and J by 5 bases, and 14 bases separated the two germline ends. CDR1 and CDR2 (germline): LNHDA, SQIVND (reference sequence). Using reference TRBV19 and TRBJ1-5 for the parts outside the CDR3, the full variable domain is DGGITQSPKYLFRKEGQNVTLSCEQNLNHDAMYWYRQDPGQGLRLIYYSQIVNDFQKGDIAEGYSVSREKKESFPLTVTSAQKNPTAFYLCASSIPDGLYQPQHFGDGTRLSIL.

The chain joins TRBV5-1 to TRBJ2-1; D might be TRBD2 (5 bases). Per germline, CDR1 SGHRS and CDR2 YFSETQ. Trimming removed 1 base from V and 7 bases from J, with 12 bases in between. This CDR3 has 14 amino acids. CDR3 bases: TGCGCCAGCAGCTTGACGACAAGCGGTAATGAGCAGTTCTTC. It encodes CASSLTTSGNEQFF.

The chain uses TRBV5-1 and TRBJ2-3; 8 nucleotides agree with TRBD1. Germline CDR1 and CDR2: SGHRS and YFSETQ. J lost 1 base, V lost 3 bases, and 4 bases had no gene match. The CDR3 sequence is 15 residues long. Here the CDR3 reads CASSWPDRGTDTQYF. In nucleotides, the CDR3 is TGCGCCAGCAGCTGGCCGGACAGGGGCACAGATACGCAGTATTTT.

The CDR3 spells CATSRDRENTEAFF. The CDR3 bases are TGTGCCACCAGCAGGGACAGGGAGAACACTGAAGCTTTCTTT. The rearrangement links TRBV15 to TRBJ1-1; 8 positions agree with TRBD1. The V segment lost 3 bases and the J segment 1 base; nucleotides outside the gene matches: 1. Germline V gene data show CDR1 as LNHNV and CDR2 as YYDKDF (reference sequence). The length of the CDR3 is 14 residues.

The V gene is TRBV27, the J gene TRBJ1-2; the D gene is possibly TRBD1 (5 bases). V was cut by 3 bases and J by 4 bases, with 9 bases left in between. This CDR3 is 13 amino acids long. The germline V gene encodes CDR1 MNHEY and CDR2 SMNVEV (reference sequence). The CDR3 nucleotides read TGTGCCAGCAGTTTCGTCCAGGGCTATGGCTACACCTTC. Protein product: CASSFVQGYGYTF.

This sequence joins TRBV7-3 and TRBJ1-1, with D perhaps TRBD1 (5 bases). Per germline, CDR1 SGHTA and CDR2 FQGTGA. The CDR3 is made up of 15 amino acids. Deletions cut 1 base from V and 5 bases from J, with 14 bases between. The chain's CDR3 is CASSLSGGGATEAFF. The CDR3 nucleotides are TGTGCCAGCAGCTTAAGCGGGGGAGGCGCGACTGAAGCTTTCTTT.

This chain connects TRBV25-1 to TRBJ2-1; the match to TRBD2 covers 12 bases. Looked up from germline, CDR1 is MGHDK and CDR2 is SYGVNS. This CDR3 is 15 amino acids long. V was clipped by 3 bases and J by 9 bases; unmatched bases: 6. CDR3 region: CASSDPSGGEGEQFF. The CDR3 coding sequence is TGTGCCAGCAGTGACCCTAGCGGGGGGGAGGGTGAGCAGTTCTTC.

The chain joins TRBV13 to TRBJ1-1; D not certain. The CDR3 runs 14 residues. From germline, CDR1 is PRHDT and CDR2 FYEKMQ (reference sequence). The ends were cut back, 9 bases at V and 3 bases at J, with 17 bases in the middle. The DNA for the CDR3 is TGTGCCAGTCTCGAGCAACGGTGGGACACTGAAGCTTTCTTT. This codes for CASLEQRWDTEAFF. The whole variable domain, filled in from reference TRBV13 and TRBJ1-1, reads AAGVIQSPRHLIKEKRETATLKCYPIPRHDTVYWYQQGPGQDPQFLISFYEKMQSDKGSIPDRFSAQQFSDYHSELNMSSLELGDSALYFCASLEQRWDTEAFFGQGTRLTVV.

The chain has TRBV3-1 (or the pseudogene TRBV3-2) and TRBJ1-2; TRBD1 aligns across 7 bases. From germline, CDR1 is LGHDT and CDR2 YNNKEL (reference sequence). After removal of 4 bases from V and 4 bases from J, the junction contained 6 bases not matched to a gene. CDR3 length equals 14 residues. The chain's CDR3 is CASSLETGTYGYTF. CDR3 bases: TGTGCCAGCAGCCTTGAGACAGGGACCTATGGCTACACCTTC.

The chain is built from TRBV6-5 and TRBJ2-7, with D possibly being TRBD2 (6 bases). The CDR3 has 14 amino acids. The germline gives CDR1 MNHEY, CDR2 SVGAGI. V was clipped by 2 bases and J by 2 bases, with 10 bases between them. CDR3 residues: CASSYGAGTYEQYF. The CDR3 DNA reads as TGTGCCAGCAGTTACGGCGCGGGGACCTACGAGCAGTACTTC.

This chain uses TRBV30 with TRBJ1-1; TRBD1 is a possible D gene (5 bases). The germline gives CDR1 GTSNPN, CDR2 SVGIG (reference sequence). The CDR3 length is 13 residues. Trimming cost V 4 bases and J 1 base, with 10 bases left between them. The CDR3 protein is CAWMRGANTEAFF. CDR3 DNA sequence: TGTGCCTGGATGCGGGGCGCGAACACTGAAGCTTTCTTT.

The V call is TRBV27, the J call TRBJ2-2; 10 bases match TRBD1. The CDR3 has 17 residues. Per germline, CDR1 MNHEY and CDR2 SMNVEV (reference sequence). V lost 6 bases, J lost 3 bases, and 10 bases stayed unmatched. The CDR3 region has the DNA TGTGCCAGCAGGCGACAGGGGGCTTCAACCTACACCGGGGAGCTGTTTTTT. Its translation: CASRRQGASTYTGELFF.

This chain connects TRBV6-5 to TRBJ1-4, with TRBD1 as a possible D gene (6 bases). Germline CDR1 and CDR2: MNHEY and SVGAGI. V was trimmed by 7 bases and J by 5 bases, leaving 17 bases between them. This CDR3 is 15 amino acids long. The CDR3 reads CASTEGGRHNEKLFF. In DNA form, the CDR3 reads TGTGCCAGCACCGAAGGGGGGAGGCACAATGAAAAACTGTTTTTT.

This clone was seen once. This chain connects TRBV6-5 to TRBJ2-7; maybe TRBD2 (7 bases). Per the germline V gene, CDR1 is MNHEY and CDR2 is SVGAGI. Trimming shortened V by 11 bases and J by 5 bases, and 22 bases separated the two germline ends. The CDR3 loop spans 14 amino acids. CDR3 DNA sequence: TGTGCCTACACCCCACAGGGAGGGACGAACGAGCAGTACTTC. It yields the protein CAYTPQGGTNEQYF.